The 9 T cell receptor beta chains listed next were all sequenced from one sample in a study of cytomegalovirus exposure and HLA in healthy donors. Primers included in the PCR were 60 Vbeta and 13 Jbeta primers. TCRdb keeps only in-frame clones here, not all; method: immunoSEQ multiplex PCR. The sample consists of approximately 150,000 clones, 80% of them appearing once. Sequencing input: PBMCs. The source of these receptors is a man younger than 40 in good health and CMV-seronegative.

This sequence joins TRBV7-6 and TRBJ1-1; TRBD1 matches 7 bases. The V segment lost 6 bases and the J segment 5 bases; nucleotides outside the gene matches: 12. This CDR3 region has 15 residues. CDR1 and CDR2 from the germline V gene are SGHVS and FNYEAQ. CDR3 region: CASSLYKGARTEAFF. Here the CDR3 DNA reads TGTGCCAGCAGTTTGTATAAGGGGGCGAGAACTGAAGCTTTCTTT.

The V call is TRBV25-1, the J call TRBJ2-7, with D uncertain. The CDR3 contains 15 residues. Deletions cut 3 bases from V and 5 bases from J, with 17 bases between. From germline, CDR1 is MGHDK and CDR2 SYGVNS. CDR3 in DNA: TGTGCCAGCAGTGAGCGGATGCTCTCTCCCCACGAGCAGTACTTC. It yields the protein CASSERMLSPHEQYF.

The chain combines TRBV28 with TRBJ1-5, with a weak D call TRBD1 (6 bases). CDR1 is MDHEN and CDR2 is SYDVKM in the germline V gene. V was trimmed by 8 bases and J by 4 bases, leaving 12 bases between them. The CDR3 is 13 amino acids. The CDR3 DNA reads TGTGCCAGCCAAAGCCAGGGGAATCAGCCCCAGCATTTT. Translation: CASQSQGNQPQHF.

The chain has TRBV4-3 and TRBJ2-3, with 8 nucleotides matching TRBD2. CDR1 is LGHNA and CDR2 is YSLEER in the germline V gene. The CDR3 consists of 16 residues. The V segment lost 4 bases and the J segment 6 bases; nucleotides outside the gene matches: 12. This chain's CDR3 is CASSLNGGGIGDTQYF. The CDR3 DNA reads TGCGCCAGCAGCCTGAACGGCGGGGGGATAGGGGATACGCAGTATTTT.

The rearrangement uses TRBV7-9 and TRBJ2-7; 7 bases are shared with TRBD1. Germline V gene lookup returns CDR1 SEHNR and CDR2 FQNEAQ (reference sequence). The V gene end was trimmed by 5 bases and the J gene end by 3 bases; junction bases not matched to a gene: 10. The CDR3 loop spans 15 amino acids. The CDR3 spells CASSPWTGYLYEQYF. Here the CDR3 DNA reads TGTGCCAGCAGCCCCTGGACAGGTTATCTCTACGAGCAGTACTTC.

To note about this clone: Other DNA sequences from this sample encode an identical CDR3 as well. V and J are TRBV6-5 and TRBJ2-2; 8 bases map to TRBD2. The germline V gene encodes CDR1 MNHEY and CDR2 SVGAGI. The CDR3 totals 14 residues. J gave up 4 bases and V 6 bases, and 4 bases lay outside the gene matches. The chain's CDR3 is CASSRLATTGELFF. The CDR3 bases are TGTGCCAGCAGCCGACTAGCGACCACCGGGGAGCTGTTTTTT.

The chain links TRBV10-1 to TRBJ2-1, with TRBD1 as a possible D gene (6 bases). V lost 8 bases and J 2 bases, leaving 19 bases between the germline ends. The CDR3 runs 16 residues. Germline-derived CDR1 and CDR2 are WNHNN and SYGVQD (reference sequence). DNA for the CDR3: TGCGCCAGCTCTCCAAACTGGCAGGGGACCTACAATGAGCAGTTCTTC. As protein: CASSPNWQGTYNEQFF.

CDR3 region: CASSLGPAQGEKLFF. In DNA, the CDR3 is TGTGCCAGCAGCTTAGGACCCGCGCAGGGGGAAAAACTGTTTTTT. The chain recombines TRBV11-2 with TRBJ1-4; a possible D gene is TRBD1 (6 bases). Germline assignment: CDR1 SGHAT and CDR2 FQNNGV. There are 15 residues in the CDR3. Trimming took 1 base from V and 8 from J, leaving 14 bases between them.

This chain joins TRBV7-9 and TRBJ1-2, with D uncertain. Germline-derived CDR1 and CDR2 are SEHNR and FQNEAQ (reference sequence). Trimming shortened V by 5 bases and J by 5 bases, and 12 bases separated the two germline ends. This CDR3 has 13 amino acids. The CDR3 protein is CASSEPLIYGYTF. In DNA, the CDR3 is TGTGCCAGCAGCGAGCCCCTTATTTATGGCTACACCTTC.